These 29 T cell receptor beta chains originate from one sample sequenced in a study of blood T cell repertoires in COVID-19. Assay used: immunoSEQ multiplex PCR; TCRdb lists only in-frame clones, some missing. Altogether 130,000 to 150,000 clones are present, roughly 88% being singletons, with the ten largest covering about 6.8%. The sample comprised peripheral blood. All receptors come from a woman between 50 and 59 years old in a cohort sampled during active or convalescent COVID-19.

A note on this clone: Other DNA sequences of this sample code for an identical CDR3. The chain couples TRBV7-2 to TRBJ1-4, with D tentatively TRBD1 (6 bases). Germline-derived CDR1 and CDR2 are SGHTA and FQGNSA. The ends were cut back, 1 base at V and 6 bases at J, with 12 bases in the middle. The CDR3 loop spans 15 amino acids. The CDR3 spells CASSLVQGGDEKLFF. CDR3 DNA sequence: TGTGCCAGCAGCTTAGTTCAAGGGGGTGATGAAAAACTGTTTTTT.

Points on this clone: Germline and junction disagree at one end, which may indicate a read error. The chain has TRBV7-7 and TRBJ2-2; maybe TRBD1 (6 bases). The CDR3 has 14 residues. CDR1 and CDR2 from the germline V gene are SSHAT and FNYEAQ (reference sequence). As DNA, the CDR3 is TGTGCTAGCAGCTTGCGAGGGGGAACCGGGGAGCTGTTTTTT. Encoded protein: CASSLRGGTGELFF.

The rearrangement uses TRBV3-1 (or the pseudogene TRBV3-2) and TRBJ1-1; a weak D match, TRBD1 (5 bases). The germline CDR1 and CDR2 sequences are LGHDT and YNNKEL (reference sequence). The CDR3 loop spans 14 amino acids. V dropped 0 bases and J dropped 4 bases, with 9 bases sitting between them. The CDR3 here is CASSQEWGGTEAFF. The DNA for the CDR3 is TGTGCCAGCAGCCAAGAATGGGGGGGCACTGAAGCTTTCTTT.

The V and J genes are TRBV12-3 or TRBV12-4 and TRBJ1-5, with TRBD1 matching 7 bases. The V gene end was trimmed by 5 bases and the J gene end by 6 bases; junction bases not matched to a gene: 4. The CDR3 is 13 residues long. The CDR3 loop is CASSVQGSQPQHF. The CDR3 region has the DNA TGTGCCAGCAGTGTACAGGGGAGTCAGCCCCAGCATTTT.

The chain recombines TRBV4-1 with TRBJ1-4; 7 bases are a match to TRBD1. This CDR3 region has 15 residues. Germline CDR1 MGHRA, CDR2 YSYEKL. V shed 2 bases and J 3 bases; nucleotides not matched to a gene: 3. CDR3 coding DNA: TGCGCCAGCAGCCAACTGGGACAGCCTAATGAAAAACTGTTTTTT. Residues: CASSQLGQPNEKLFF.

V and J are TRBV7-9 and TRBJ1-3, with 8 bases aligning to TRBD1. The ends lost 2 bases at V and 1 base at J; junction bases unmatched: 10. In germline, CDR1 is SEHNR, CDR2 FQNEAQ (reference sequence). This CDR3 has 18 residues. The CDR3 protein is CASSLLLGQGASGNTIYF. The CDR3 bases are TGTGCCAGCAGCTTATTGCTCGGACAGGGAGCTTCTGGAAACACCATATATTTT.

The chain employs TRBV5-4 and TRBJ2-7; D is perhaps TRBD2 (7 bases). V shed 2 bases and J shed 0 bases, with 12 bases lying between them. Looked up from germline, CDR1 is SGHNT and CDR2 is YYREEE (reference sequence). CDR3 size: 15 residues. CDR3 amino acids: CASSFGGGHSYEQYF. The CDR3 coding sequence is TGTGCCAGCAGCTTTGGGGGGGGACACTCCTACGAGCAGTACTTC. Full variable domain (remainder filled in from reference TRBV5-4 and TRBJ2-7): ETGVTQSPTHLIKTRGQQVTLRCSSQSGHNTVSWYQQALGQGPQFIFQYYREEENGRGNFPPRFSGLQFPNYSSELNVNALELDDSALYLCASSFGGGHSYEQYFGPGTRLTVT.

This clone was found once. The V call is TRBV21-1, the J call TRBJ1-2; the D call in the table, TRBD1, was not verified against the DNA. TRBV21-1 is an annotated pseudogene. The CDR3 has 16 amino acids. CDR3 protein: CASSHKGTGSYYGYTF. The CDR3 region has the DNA TGTGCCAGCAGCCACAAAGGGACAGGGTCTTACTATGGCTACACCTTC.

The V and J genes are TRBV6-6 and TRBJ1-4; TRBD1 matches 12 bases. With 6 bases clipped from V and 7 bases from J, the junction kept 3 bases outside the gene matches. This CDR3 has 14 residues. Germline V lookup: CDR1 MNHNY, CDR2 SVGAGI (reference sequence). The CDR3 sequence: CASREGQGAEKLFF. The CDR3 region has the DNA TGTGCCAGCAGGGAGGGACAGGGGGCTGAAAAACTGTTTTTT.

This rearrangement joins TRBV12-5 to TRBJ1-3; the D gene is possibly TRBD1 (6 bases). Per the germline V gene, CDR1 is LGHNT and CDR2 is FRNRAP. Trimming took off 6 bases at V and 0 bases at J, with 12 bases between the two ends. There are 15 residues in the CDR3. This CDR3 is CASGSGDFSGNTIYF. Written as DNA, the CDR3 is TGTGCTAGTGGATCAGGGGATTTCTCTGGAAACACCATATATTTT.

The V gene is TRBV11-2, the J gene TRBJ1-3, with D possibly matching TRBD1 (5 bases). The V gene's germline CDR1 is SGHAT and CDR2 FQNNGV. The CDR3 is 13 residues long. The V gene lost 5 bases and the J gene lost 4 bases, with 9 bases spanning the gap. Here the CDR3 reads CASSRGSGNTIYF. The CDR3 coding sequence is TGTGCCAGCAGCCGGGGGTCAGGAAACACCATATATTTT.

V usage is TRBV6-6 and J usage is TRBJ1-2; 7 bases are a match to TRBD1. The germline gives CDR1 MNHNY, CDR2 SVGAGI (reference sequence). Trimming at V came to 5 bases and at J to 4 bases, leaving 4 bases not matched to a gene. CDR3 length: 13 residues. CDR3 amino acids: CASSTGTAYGYTF. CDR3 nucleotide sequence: TGTGCCAGCAGTACCGGGACAGCCTATGGCTACACCTTC.

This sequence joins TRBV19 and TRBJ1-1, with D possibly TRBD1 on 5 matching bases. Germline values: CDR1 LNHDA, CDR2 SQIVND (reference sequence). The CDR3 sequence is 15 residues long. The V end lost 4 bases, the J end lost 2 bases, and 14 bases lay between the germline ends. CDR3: CASSTIQATNTEAFF. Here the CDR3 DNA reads TGTGCCAGTAGTACTATACAGGCGACCAACACTGAAGCTTTCTTT.

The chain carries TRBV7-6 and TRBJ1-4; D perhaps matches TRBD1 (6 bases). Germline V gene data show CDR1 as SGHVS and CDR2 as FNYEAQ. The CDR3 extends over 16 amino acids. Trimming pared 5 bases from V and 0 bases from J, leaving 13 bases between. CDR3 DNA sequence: TGTGCCAGCAGCCTACGACAGGCGACAACTAATGAAAAACTGTTTTTT. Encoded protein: CASSLRQATTNEKLFF.

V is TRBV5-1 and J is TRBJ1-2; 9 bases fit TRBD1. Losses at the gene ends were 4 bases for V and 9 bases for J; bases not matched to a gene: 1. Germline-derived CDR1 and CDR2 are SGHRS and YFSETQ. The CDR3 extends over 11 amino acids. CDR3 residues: CASSGTGSYTF. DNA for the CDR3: TGCGCCAGCAGCGGGACAGGGAGCTACACCTTC.

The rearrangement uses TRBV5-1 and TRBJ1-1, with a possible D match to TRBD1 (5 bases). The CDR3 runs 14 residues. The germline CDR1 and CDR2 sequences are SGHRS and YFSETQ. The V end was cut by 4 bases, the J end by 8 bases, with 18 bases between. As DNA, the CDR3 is TGCGCCAGCAGCACCTCCCGGACGGGGGACGAAGCTTTCTTT. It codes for CASSTSRTGDEAFF.

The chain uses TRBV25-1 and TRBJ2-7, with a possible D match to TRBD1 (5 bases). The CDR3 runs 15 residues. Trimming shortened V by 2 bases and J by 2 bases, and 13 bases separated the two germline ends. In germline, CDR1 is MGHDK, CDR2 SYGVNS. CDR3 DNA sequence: TGTGCCAGCAGTGAACCCGGTGCGGACACCTACGAGCAGTACTTC. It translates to CASSEPGADTYEQYF.

Here the CDR3 DNA reads TGTGCCAGTAGTATAGGGACAGGCACACAAGGAAATGGCTACACCTTC. Amino acid sequence: CASSIGTGTQGNGYTF. V gene TRBV19 combines with J gene TRBJ1-2; TRBD1 agrees at 7 bases. V was pared by 1 base and J by 6 bases, with 11 bases of the junction left unmatched. Germline V lookup: CDR1 LNHDA, CDR2 SQIVND (reference sequence). The CDR3 length is 16 residues.

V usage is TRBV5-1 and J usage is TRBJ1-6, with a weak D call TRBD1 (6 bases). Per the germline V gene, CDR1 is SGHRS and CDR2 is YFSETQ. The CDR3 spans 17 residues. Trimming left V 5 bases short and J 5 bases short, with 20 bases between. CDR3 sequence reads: CASSSSGDRLDNSPLHF. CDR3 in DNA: TGCGCCAGCAGTTCCTCAGGGGATCGCCTCGATAATTCACCCCTCCACTTT.

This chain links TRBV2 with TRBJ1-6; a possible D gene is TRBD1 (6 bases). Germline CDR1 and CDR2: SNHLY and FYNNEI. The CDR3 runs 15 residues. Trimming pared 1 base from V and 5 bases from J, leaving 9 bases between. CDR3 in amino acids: CASSEGGQNNSPLHF. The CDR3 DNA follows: TGTGCCAGCAGTGAAGGAGGACAGAATAATTCACCCCTCCACTTT. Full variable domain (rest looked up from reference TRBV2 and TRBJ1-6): EPEVTQTPSHQVTQMGQEVILRCVPISNHLYFYWYRQILGQKVEFLVSFYNNEISEKSEIFDDQFSVERPDGSNFTLKIRSTKLEDSAMYFCASSEGGQNNSPLHFGNGTRLTVT.

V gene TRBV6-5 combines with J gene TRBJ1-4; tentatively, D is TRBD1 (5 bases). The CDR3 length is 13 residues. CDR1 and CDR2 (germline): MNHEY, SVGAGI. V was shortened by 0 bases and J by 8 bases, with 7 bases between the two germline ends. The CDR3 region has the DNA TGTGCCAGCAGTTACTCGAAGGGGGAAAAACTGTTTTTT. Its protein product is CASSYSKGEKLFF.

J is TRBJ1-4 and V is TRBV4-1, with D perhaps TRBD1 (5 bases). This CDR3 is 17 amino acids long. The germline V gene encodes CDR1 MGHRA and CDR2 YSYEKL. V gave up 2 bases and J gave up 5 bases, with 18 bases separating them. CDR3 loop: CASSQIRSRQINEKLFF. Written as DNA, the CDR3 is TGCGCCAGCAGCCAAATTCGGTCTAGACAGATCAATGAAAAACTGTTTTTT.

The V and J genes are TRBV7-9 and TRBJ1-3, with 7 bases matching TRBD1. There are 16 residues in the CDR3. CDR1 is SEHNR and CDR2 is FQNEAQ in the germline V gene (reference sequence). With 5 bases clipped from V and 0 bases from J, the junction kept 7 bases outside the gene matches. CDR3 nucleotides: TGTGCCAGCAGCCCCCGGGACAGCGGCTCTGGAAACACCATATATTTT. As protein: CASSPRDSGSGNTIYF.

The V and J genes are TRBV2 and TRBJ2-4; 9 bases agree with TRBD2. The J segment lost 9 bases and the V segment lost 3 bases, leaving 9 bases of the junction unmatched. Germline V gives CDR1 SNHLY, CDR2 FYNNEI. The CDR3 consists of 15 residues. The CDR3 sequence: CASSDAGGLGGIQYF. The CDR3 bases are TGTGCCAGCAGTGACGCGGGGGGGCTTGGAGGCATTCAGTACTTC. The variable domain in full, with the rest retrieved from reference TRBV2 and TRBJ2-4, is EPEVTQTPSHQVTQMGQEVILRCVPISNHLYFYWYRQILGQKVEFLVSFYNNEISEKSEIFDDQFSVERPDGSNFTLKIRSTKLEDSAMYFCASSDAGGLGGIQYFGAGTRLSVL.

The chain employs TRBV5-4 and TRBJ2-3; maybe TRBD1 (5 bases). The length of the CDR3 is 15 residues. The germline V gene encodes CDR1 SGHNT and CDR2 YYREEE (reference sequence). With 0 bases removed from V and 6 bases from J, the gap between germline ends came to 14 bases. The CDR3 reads CASSLAEGVEDTQYF. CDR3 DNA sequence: TGTGCCAGCAGCTTGGCCGAAGGGGTGGAGGATACGCAGTATTTT.

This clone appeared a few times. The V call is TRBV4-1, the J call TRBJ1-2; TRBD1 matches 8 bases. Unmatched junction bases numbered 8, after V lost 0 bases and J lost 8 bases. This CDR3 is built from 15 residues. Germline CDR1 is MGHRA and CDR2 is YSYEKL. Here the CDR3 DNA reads TGCGCCAGCAGCCAAGATAGCCAGGGGGCAAGAGGCTACACCTTC. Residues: CASSQDSQGARGYTF.

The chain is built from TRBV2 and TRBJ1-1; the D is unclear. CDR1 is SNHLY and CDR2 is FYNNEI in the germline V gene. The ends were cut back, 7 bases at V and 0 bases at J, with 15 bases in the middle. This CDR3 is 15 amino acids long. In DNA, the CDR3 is TGTGCCAGCACCACTTCTGGTACAGTGAACACTGAAGCTTTCTTT. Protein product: CASTTSGTVNTEAFF.

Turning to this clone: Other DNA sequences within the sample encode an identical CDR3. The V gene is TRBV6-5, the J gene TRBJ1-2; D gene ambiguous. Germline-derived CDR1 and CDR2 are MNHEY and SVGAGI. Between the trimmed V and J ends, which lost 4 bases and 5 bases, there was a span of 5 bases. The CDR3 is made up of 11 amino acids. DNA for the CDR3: TGTGCCAGCAGTTCCCGGTATGGCTACACCTTC. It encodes CASSSRYGYTF.

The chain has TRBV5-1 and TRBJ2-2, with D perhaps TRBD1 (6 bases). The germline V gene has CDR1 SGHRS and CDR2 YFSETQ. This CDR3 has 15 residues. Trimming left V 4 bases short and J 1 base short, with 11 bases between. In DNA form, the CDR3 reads TGCGCCAGCAGCAGTCGGACAGAGAACACCGGGGAGCTGTTTTTT. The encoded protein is CASSSRTENTGELFF.